This T cell receptor (beta chain) was found in a study of blood T cell repertoires in COVID-19. Study details: The study drew acute and convalescent COVID-19 samples from the United States, Italy and Spain. Sources were T cells, B-cell-depleted T cells, or PBMCs; the material itself was cDNA or gDNA.

The protocol was immunoSEQ multiplex PCR, while the TCRdb copy is restricted to in-frame clones and leaves out a portion. The sample carries 81,000 or so clones, roughly 92% recorded once. The CDR3 is made up of 16 amino acids. Germline V gives CDR1 LNHDA, CDR2 SQIVND (reference sequence). Trimming shortened V by 0 bases and J by 6 bases, and 14 bases separated the two germline ends. The TCR was taken from a woman aged 55-75 years with active COVID-19. The chain uses TRBV19 and TRBJ1-4, with D uncertain. What was sequenced was peripheral blood. The CDR3 region is CASSIDLVNSDEKLFF. Here the CDR3 DNA reads TGTGCCAGTAGTATAGATCTGGTGAACTCGGATGAAAAACTGTTTTTT.